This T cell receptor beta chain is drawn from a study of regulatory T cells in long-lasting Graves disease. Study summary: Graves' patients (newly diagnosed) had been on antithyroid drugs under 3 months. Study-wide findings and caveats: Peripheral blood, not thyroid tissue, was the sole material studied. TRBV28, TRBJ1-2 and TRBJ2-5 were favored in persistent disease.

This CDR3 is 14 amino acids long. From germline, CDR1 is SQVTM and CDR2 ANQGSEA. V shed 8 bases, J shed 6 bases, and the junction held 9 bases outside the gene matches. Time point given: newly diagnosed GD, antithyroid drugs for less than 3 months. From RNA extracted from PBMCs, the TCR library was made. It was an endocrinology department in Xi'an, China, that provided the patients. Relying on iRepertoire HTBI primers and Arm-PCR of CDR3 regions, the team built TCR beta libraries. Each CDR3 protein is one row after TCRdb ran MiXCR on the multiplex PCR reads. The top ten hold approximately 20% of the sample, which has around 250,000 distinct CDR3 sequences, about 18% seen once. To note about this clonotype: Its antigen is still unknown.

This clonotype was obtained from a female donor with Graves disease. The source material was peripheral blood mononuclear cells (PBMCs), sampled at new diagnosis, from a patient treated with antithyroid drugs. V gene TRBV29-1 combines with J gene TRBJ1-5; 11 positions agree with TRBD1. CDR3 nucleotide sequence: TGCAGCTCCGGACAGGGGGCGCGTCTTCAGCCCCAGCATTTT. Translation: CSSGQGARLQPQHF.